This passage covers 30 T cell receptor beta chains from one sample sequenced in a study of T cells in Graves' hyperthyroidism and ophthalmopathy. Amplification targeted TCR beta CDR3 regions from RNA transcripts. The HTBI primer set drove a first-round RT-PCR of the TCR CDR3. MiXCR, run by TCRdb on the multiplex PCR reads, gives a single entry per CDR3 protein. The sample lists roughly 630,000 distinct CDR3 sequences, 15% to 19% occurring once. The material sequenced was blood. These receptors all stem from a woman in her thirties with Graves' hyperthyroidism.

This clonotype has ten or more counts. The chain is built from TRBV20-1 and TRBJ1-5; D call uncertain. V was cut by 6 bases and J by 0 bases, with 9 bases left in between. The CDR3 consists of 13 residues. The germline CDR1 and CDR2 sequences are DFQATT and SNEGSKA (reference sequence). This CDR3 reads CSAETDSNQPQHF. The DNA for the CDR3 is TGCAGTGCAGAGACGGATAGCAATCAGCCCCAGCATTTT.

The chain combines TRBV28 with TRBJ2-7, with a tentative D call TRBD2 (5 bases). From germline, CDR1 is MDHEN and CDR2 SYDVKM. There are 15 residues in the CDR3. V was trimmed by 4 bases and J by 9 bases, leaving 22 bases between them. Here the CDR3 reads CASSSKDLGGLWQYF. The CDR3 DNA reads as TGTGCCAGCAGTTCGAAGGACCTCGGCGGACTTTGGCAGTACTTC.

This clonotype has more than one count but fewer than ten. This chain uses TRBV19 with TRBJ2-5, with 9 bases fitting TRBD2. CDR3 length: 13 amino acids. Losses at the gene ends were 4 bases for V and 5 bases for J; bases not matched to a gene: 2. CDR1 LNHDA and CDR2 SQIVND come from the germline V gene (reference sequence). CDR3: CASSTTSGETQYF. CDR3 sequence (DNA): TGTGCCAGTAGTACGACTAGCGGCGAGACCCAGTACTTC. The full variable domain, completed using reference TRBV19 and TRBJ2-5, is DGGITQSPKYLFRKEGQNVTLSCEQNLNHDAMYWYRQDPGQGLRLIYYSQIVNDFQKGDIAEGYSVSREKKESFPLTVTSAQKNPTAFYLCASSTTSGETQYFGPGTRLLVL.

This clonotype was counted at least ten times. V and J are TRBV12-3 or TRBV12-4 and TRBJ2-1, with D possibly TRBD1 on 7 matching bases. Between the trimmed V and J ends, which lost 5 bases and 8 bases, there was a span of 22 bases. The CDR3 length is 16 residues. The CDR3 nucleotides are TGTGCCAGCAGTCTAGGGGGCGGGAAAGGTGTGGATGAGCAGTTCTTC. Residues: CASSLGGGKGVDEQFF.

The chain uses TRBV6-1 and TRBJ2-3; 8 bases agree with TRBD2. The J segment lost 0 bases and the V segment lost 6 bases, leaving 8 bases of the junction unmatched. The CDR3 has 16 amino acids. Germline CDR1 and CDR2: MNHNS and SASEGT. The CDR3 loop reads CASSRSTSGSTDTQYF. CDR3 in DNA: TGTGCCAGCAGCCGCTCTACTAGCGGCAGCACAGATACGCAGTATTTT.

This clonotype was seen only a few times. The chain links TRBV10-3 to TRBJ2-2; D is undetermined. The V gene's germline CDR1 is ENHRY and CDR2 SYGVKD. CDR3 length: 18 residues. V gave up 3 bases and J gave up 4 bases, with 21 bases separating them. This CDR3 is CAISDISPITHPTGELFF. Written as DNA, the CDR3 is TGTGCCATCAGTGATATCTCCCCAATAACGCATCCCACCGGGGAGCTGTTTTTT.

J is TRBJ2-7 and V is TRBV20-1, with D maybe TRBD2 (6 bases). V was trimmed by 4 bases and J by 2 bases, leaving 15 bases between them. Looked up from germline, CDR1 is DFQATT and CDR2 is SNEGSKA (reference sequence). The CDR3 spans 14 residues. The CDR3 protein is CSATATGETYEQYF. The CDR3 nucleotides read TGCAGTGCTACAGCCACGGGAGAGACCTACGAGCAGTACTTC.

This clonotype occurred many times. CDR3 coding DNA: TGTGCCAGCAGCCACACCGCACCGAATGAAAAACTGTTTTTT. This gives the protein CASSHTAPNEKLFF. This chain joins TRBV3-1 and TRBJ1-4; D is undetermined. Trimming cost V 3 bases and J 5 bases, with 10 bases left between them. CDR1 LGHDT and CDR2 YNNKEL come from the germline V gene (reference sequence). The CDR3 runs 14 residues.

The sample holds many counts of this clonotype. This chain connects TRBV4-1 to TRBJ1-1, with D perhaps matching TRBD1 (6 bases). Germline CDR1 reads MGHRA; CDR2 reads YSYEKL. CDR3 length: 14 amino acids. V lost 6 bases, J lost 6 bases, and 17 bases lay in between. CDR3 sequence (DNA): TGCGCCAGCAGACAGACAGGCGTGAAGGCTGAAGCTTTCTTT. As protein: CASRQTGVKAEAFF.

This clonotype came up many times. The chain uses TRBV7-9 and TRBJ2-7; 13 bases match TRBD2. V shed 5 bases and J 6 bases; nucleotides not matched to a gene: 4. Germline values: CDR1 SEHNR, CDR2 FQNEAQ (reference sequence). This CDR3 contains 14 residues. CDR3 sequence reads: CASSTGLAGFEQYF. The DNA for the CDR3 is TGTGCCAGCAGCACGGGACTAGCGGGATTCGAGCAGTACTTC.

This clonotype was counted only a few times. The V and J genes are TRBV7-2 and TRBJ2-2, with 14 bases lining up with TRBD2. The length of the CDR3 is 17 residues. V lost 4 bases, J lost 6 bases, and 7 bases stayed unmatched. Germline CDR1 is SGHTA and CDR2 is FQGNSA. The CDR3, as DNA: TGTGCCAGCAGCTCATCGGGACTAGCGGGAGTGGCCGGGGAGCTGTTTTTT. This codes for CASSSSGLAGVAGELFF.

This clonotype was seen more than once but under ten times. This sequence joins TRBV28 and TRBJ2-7; D may correspond to TRBD1 or TRBD2 (5 bases each). Trimming stripped 6 bases from V and 0 bases from J, with 15 bases between. CDR1 MDHEN and CDR2 SYDVKM come from the germline V gene. There are 15 residues in the CDR3. The CDR3 loop is CASRARDGLSYEQYF. CDR3 bases: TGTGCCAGCAGGGCCCGGGACGGCCTCTCCTACGAGCAGTACTTC.

The rearrangement links TRBV30 to TRBJ2-3; TRBD1 agrees at 8 bases. This CDR3 contains 15 residues. The germline CDR1 and CDR2 sequences are GTSNPN and SVGIG (reference sequence). The V segment lost 3 bases and the J segment 0 bases; nucleotides outside the gene matches: 5. CDR3: CAWRVTGESTDTQYF. CDR3 DNA: TGTGCCTGGAGGGTGACAGGGGAGAGCACAGATACGCAGTATTTT.

The chain joins TRBV14 to TRBJ2-1; tentatively, D is TRBD2 (5 bases). V lost 3 bases to trimming and J lost 5 bases, with 8 bases between them. In germline, CDR1 is SGHDN, CDR2 FVKESK. This CDR3 is built from 13 residues. The CDR3, as DNA: TGTGCCAGCAGCCAGACGGGAAACAATGAGCAGTTCTTC. Its translation is CASSQTGNNEQFF. The full variable domain, in which reference TRBV14 and TRBJ2-1 provide the parts outside the CDR3, is EAGVTQFPSHSVIEKGQTVTLRCDPISGHDNLYWYRRVMGKEIKFLLHFVKESKQDESGMPNNRFLAERTGGTYSTLKVQPAELEDSGVYFCASSQTGNNEQFFGPGTRLTVL.

In its sample, this clonotype was seen many times. The genes are TRBV2 and TRBJ2-7, with 12 bases that match TRBD2. CDR1 and CDR2 (germline): SNHLY, FYNNEI. This CDR3 has 16 amino acids. The trim removed 6 bases at V and 3 bases at J, leaving 9 bases unmatched. CDR3 bases: TGTGCCAGCAGCGACGGGACTAGCGGGCTAATCTACGAGCAGTACTTC. Translation: CASSDGTSGLIYEQYF.

This clonotype was seen many times. The V gene is TRBV29-1, the J gene TRBJ2-7; 7 bases match TRBD1. The V gene end was trimmed by 6 bases and the J gene end by 2 bases; junction bases not matched to a gene: 7. The CDR3 spans 13 residues. Germline CDR1 reads SQVTM; CDR2 reads ANQGSEA. The CDR3: CSVSGQLTYEQYF. The CDR3, as DNA: TGCAGCGTCTCGGGACAGTTAACCTACGAGCAGTACTTC.

This clonotype has at least ten counts. V gene TRBV30 combines with J gene TRBJ2-4, with 7 bases that match TRBD1. Unmatched junction bases numbered 8, after V lost 3 bases and J lost 3 bases. The CDR3 has 15 residues. Germline V gives CDR1 GTSNPN, CDR2 SVGIG (reference sequence). This CDR3 reads CAWRLTGTDKNIQYF. The DNA of the CDR3 is TGTGCCTGGAGACTTACCGGGACAGACAAAAACATTCAGTACTTC. The whole variable domain, remainder taken from reference TRBV30 and TRBJ2-4, is SQTIHQWPATLVQPVGSPLSLECTVEGTSNPNLYWYRQAAGRGLQLLFYSVGIGQISSEVPQNLSASRPQDRQFILSSKKLLLSDSGFYLCAWRLTGTDKNIQYFGAGTRLSVL.

As to this clonotype: A much larger clone sits a single nucleotide away, making a read error possible. The chain joins TRBV20-1 to TRBJ2-1, with 7 bases that match TRBD2. J was trimmed by 0 bases and V by 5 bases; bases with no gene match: 7. Germline assignment: CDR1 DFQATT and CDR2 SNEGSKA (reference sequence). The CDR3 contains 15 residues. The DNA for the CDR3 is TGCAGTGCTGGGACTAACGGTCTCTCCTACAATGAGCAGTTCTTC. Translation gives CSAGTNGLSYNEQFF.

This clonotype was counted a few times. This chain uses TRBV24-1 with TRBJ2-2, with 10 bases matching TRBD2. J was trimmed by 6 bases and V by 5 bases; bases with no gene match: 14. This CDR3 is built from 18 residues. In germline, CDR1 is KGHDR, CDR2 SFDVKD. The CDR3 nucleotides are TGTGCCACCAGTGCCGGGACAGAAGCGGGAGGGCTTCCCGGGGAGCTGTTTTTT. It yields the protein CATSAGTEAGGLPGELFF.

This clonotype has ten or more counts. The rearrangement links TRBV7-2 to TRBJ1-6, with D perhaps matching TRBD1 (5 bases). V was cut by 5 bases and J by 7 bases, with 15 bases left in between. The length of the CDR3 is 15 residues. In germline, CDR1 is SGHTA, CDR2 FQGNSA. The DNA of the CDR3 is TGTGCCAGCAGCCCATTAGGAGGGGCCAATTCACCCCTCCACTTT. Translated, it gives CASSPLGGANSPLHF.

The sample holds many counts of this clonotype. The chain has TRBV6-1 and TRBJ2-7; D is ambiguous. Germline lookup yields CDR1 MNHNS and CDR2 SASEGT. Trimming cost V 1 base and J 3 bases, with 10 bases left between them. There are 14 residues in the CDR3. The CDR3 spells CASSEVNGLYEQYF. For the CDR3, the DNA is TGTGCCAGCAGTGAAGTGAATGGCCTCTACGAGCAGTACTTC.

CDR3 coding DNA: TGCAGCGTTGAAAGTAGTTCTAGGGAGCTGTTTTTT. Amino acids: CSVESSSRELFF. This chain links TRBV29-1 with TRBJ2-2, with D hard to call. V gave up 2 bases and J gave up 9 bases, with 10 bases separating them. This CDR3 comprises 12 residues. Per the germline V gene, CDR1 is SQVTM and CDR2 is ANQGSEA.

The chain has TRBV6-2 or TRBV6-3 and TRBJ2-1; 10 bases map to TRBD2. With V trimmed by 5 bases and J by 5 bases, 6 bases remained unmatched. This CDR3 has 15 amino acids. In germline, CDR1 is MNHEY, CDR2 SVGEGT. DNA for the CDR3: TGTGCCAGCAGTCCTTGGACTAGCGGAAACAATGAGCAGTTCTTC. This encodes CASSPWTSGNNEQFF.

J is TRBJ1-1 and V is TRBV7-3; D is perhaps TRBD1 (5 bases). From germline, CDR1 is SGHTA and CDR2 FQGTGA. The V and J ends lost 2 bases and 1 base respectively, with 11 bases between them. The CDR3 totals 15 residues. This chain's CDR3 is CASSLGVGANTEAFF. For the CDR3, the DNA is TGTGCCAGCAGCTTAGGTGTAGGGGCGAACACTGAAGCTTTCTTT. Variable domain in full (rest from reference TRBV7-3 and TRBJ1-1): GAGVSQTPSNKVTEKGKYVELRCDPISGHTALYWYRQSLGQGPEFLIYFQGTGAADDSGLPNDRFFAVRPEGSVSTLKIQRTERGDSAVYLCASSLGVGANTEAFFGQGTRLTVV.

The chain employs TRBV7-2 and TRBJ2-2, with 9 bases fitting TRBD2. The CDR3 totals 16 residues. V shed 3 bases, J shed 4 bases, and the junction held 6 bases outside the gene matches. The germline gives CDR1 SGHTA, CDR2 FQGNSA. The CDR3 region has the DNA TGTGCCAGCAGCTTGCGGCTAGCGGGACTCACCGGGGAGCTGTTTTTT. Translating gives CASSLRLAGLTGELFF.

A word on this clonotype: Its ends do not fully match the called genes, so a read error is possible. This chain joins TRBV4-3 and TRBJ2-1; tentatively, D is TRBD2 (6 bases). The CDR3 extends over 14 amino acids. The germline gives CDR1 LGHNA, CDR2 YSLEER. The CDR3 region is CAGSQTSGLLEQFF. Here the CDR3 DNA reads TGCGCCGGCAGCCAGACTTCGGGACTTCTTGAGCAGTTCTTC.

At least ten counts were recorded for this clonotype. The chain joins TRBV20-1 to TRBJ2-3; D is unresolved. This CDR3 has 14 amino acids. The germline V gene has CDR1 DFQATT and CDR2 SNEGSKA (reference sequence). V was clipped by 0 bases and J by 1 base, with 8 bases between them. The CDR3 DNA is TGCAGTGCTAGAGATCCCAAAGGCACAGATACGCAGTATTTT. Its translation: CSARDPKGTDTQYF.

The chain has TRBV7-9 and TRBJ1-5; D uncertain. Germline V gene data show CDR1 as SEHNR and CDR2 as FQNEAQ (reference sequence). V was trimmed by 5 bases and J by 2 bases, leaving 16 bases between them. This CDR3 is 16 amino acids long. CDR3 sequence: CASSLGRGVGNQPQHF. The CDR3 DNA is TGTGCCAGCAGCCTCGGTCGTGGGGTCGGCAATCAGCCCCAGCATTTT.

The sample holds a few counts of this clonotype. The chain has TRBV12-3 or TRBV12-4 and TRBJ2-3, with 12 bases that match TRBD2. This CDR3 comprises 15 residues. Germline trimming cut 8 bases from V and 6 bases from J; bases unmatched to any gene: 9. CDR3 sequence: CASAYLAGGSDTQYF. CDR3 sequence (DNA): TGTGCCAGCGCCTATCTAGCGGGAGGGTCGGATACGCAGTATTTT.

This clonotype was recorded many times. The V call is TRBV12-3 or TRBV12-4, the J call TRBJ2-1; D is ambiguous. The CDR3 is 15 residues long. With 2 bases removed from V and 2 bases from J, the gap between germline ends came to 10 bases. The CDR3 coding sequence is TGTGCCAGCAGTTTACAGGTCCCCCCCTACAATGAGCAGTTCTTC. This gives the protein CASSLQVPPYNEQFF.